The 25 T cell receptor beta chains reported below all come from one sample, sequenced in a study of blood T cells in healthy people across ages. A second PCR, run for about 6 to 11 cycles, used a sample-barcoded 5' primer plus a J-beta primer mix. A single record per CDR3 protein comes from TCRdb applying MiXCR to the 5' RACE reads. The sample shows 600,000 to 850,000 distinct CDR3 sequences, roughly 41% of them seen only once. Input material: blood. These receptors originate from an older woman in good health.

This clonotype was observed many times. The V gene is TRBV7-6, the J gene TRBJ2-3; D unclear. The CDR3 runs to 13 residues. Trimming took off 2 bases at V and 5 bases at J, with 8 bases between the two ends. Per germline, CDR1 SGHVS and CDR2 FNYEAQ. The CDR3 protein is CASSLSHGDTQYF. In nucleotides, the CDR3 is TGTGCCAGCAGCTTAAGTCATGGAGATACGCAGTATTTT.

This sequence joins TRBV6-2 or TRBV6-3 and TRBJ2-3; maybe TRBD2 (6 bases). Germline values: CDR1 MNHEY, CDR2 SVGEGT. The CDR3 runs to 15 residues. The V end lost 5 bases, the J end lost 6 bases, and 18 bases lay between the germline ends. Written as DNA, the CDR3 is TGTGCCAGCAGTCCTGGGACTGGAACTTGGGATACGCAGTATTTT. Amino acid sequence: CASSPGTGTWDTQYF.

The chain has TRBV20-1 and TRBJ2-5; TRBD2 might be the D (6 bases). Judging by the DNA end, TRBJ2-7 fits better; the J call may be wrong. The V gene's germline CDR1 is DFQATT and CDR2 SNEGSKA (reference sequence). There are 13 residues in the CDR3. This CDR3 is CSASRRGTYEQYF. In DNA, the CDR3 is TGCAGTGCCTCTCGACGGGGGACCTACGAGCAGTACTTC.

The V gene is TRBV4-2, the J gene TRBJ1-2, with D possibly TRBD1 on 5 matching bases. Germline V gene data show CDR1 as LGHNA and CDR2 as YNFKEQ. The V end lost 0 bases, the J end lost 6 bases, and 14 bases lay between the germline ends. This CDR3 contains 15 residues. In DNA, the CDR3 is TGTGCCAGCAGCCAAGAGAGGGGCAGGGTGGATGGCTACACCTTC. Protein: CASSQERGRVDGYTF.

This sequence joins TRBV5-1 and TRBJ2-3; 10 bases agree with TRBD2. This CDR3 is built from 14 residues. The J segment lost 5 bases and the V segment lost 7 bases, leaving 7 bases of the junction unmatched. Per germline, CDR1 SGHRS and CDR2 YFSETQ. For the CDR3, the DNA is TGCGCCAGCTATACCGGGACTAGCGAAGATACGCAGTATTTT. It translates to CASYTGTSEDTQYF.

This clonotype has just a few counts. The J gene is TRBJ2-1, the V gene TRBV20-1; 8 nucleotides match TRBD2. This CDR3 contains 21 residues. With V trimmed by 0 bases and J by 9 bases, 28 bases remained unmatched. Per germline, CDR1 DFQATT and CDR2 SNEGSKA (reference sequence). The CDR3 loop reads CSARDVPRGTSISLPPLEQFF. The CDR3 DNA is TGCAGTGCTAGAGATGTACCGAGAGGGACTAGTATCTCCCTCCCCCCTCTTGAGCAGTTCTTC.

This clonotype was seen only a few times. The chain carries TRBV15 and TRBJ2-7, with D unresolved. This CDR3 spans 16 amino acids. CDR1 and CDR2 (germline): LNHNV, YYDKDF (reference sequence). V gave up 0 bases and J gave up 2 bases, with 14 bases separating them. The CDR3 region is CATSREWLGSTYEQYF. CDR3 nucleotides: TGTGCCACCAGCAGAGAGTGGCTTGGCAGCACCTACGAGCAGTACTTC.

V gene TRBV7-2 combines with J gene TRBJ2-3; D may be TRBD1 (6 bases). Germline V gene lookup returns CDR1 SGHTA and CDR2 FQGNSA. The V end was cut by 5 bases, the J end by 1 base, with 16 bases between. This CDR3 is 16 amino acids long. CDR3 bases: TGTGCCAGCAGCCCCAGGGGTTATTCGGGCACAGATACGCAGTATTTT. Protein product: CASSPRGYSGTDTQYF.

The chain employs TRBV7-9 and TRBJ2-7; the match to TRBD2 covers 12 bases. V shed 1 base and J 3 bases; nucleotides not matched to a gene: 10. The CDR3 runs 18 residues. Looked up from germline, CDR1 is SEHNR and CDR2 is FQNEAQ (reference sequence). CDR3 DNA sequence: TGTGCCAGCAGCTTAGTTCCCTGGACTAGCGGGAAGGACTACGAGCAGTACTTC. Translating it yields CASSLVPWTSGKDYEQYF.

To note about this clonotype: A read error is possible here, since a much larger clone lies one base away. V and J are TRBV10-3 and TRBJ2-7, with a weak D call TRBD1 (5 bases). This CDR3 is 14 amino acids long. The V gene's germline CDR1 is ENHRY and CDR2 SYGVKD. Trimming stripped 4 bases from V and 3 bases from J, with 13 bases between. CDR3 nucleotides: TGTGCCATCAGTGGACAGCCCGATTTCTACGAGCAGTACTTC. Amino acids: CAISGQPDFYEQYF.

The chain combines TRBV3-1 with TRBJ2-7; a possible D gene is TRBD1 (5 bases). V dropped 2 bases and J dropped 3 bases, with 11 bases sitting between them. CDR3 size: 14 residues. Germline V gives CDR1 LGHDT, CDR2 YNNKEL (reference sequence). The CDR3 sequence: CASSQNDRNYEQYF. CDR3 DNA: TGTGCCAGCAGCCAAAACGACAGAAACTACGAGCAGTACTTC.

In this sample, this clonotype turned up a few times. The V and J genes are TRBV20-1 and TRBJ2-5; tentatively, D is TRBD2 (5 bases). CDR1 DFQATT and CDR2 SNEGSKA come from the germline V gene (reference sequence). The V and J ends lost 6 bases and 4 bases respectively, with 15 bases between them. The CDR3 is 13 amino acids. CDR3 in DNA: TGCAGTGCCCAAGTGATAGCGCTAGAGACCCAGTACTTC. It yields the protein CSAQVIALETQYF.

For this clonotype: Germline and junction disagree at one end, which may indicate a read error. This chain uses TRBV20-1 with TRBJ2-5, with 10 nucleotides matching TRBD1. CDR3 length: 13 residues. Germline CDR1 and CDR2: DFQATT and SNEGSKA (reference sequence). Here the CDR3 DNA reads TGCAGTGCTGGAGACAGGGGGCGGGAGACCCAGTACTTC. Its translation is CSAGDRGRETQYF.

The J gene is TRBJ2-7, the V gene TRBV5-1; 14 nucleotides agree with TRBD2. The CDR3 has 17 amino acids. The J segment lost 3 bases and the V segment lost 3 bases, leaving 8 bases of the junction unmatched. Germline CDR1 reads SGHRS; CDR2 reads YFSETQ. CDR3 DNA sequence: TGCGCCAGCAGCTCAGGGACTAGCGGGAGTTCGGTCTACGAGCAGTACTTC. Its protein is CASSSGTSGSSVYEQYF.

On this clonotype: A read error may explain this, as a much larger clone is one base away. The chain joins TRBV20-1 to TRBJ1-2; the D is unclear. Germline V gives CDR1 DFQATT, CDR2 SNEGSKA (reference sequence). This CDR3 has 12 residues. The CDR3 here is CRARETPAGYTF. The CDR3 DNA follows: TGCAGGGCTAGAGAAACACCGGCTGGCTACACCTTC.

The CDR3 DNA follows: TGTGCCAGCAGCGTAGAACTGGGCTCCCACAATGAGCAGTACTTC. This codes for CASSVELGSHNEQYF. V gene TRBV9 combines with J gene TRBJ2-1; no firm D call. The end of the DNA is better explained by TRBJ2-7, so the J call may be wrong. Germline lookup yields CDR1 SGDLS and CDR2 YYNGEE. The CDR3 is 15 amino acids.

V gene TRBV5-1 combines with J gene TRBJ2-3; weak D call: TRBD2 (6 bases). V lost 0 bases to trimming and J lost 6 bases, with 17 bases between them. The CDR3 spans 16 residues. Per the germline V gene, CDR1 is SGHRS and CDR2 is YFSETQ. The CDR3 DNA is TGCGCCAGCAGCTTGGAGGCCGGGAGAGGGTGGGATACGCAGTATTTT. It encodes CASSLEAGRGWDTQYF.

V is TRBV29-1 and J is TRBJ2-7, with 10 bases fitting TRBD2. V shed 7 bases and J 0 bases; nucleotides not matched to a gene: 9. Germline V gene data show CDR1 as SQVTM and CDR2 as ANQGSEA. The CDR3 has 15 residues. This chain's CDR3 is CSATLAGAFSYEQYF. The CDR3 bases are TGCAGCGCCACGCTAGCGGGGGCCTTCTCCTACGAGCAGTACTTC.

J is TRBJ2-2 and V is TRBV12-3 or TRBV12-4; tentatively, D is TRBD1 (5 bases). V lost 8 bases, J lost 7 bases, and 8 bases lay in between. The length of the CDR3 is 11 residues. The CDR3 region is CASQGFGELFF. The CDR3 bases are TGTGCCAGCCAGGGTTTCGGGGAGCTGTTTTTT.

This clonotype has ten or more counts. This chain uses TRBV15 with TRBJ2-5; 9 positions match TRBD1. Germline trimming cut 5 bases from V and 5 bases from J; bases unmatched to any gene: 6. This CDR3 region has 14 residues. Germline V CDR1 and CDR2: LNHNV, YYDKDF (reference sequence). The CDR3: CATSHVDRGETQYF. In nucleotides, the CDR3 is TGTGCCACCAGCCATGTCGACAGGGGGGAGACCCAGTACTTC.

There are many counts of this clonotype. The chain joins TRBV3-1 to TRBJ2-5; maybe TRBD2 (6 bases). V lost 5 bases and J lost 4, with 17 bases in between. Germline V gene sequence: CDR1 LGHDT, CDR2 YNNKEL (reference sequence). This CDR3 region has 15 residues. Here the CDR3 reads CASSSTSTSIETQYF. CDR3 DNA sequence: TGTGCCAGCAGCTCCACTTCAACTAGCATAGAGACCCAGTACTTC.

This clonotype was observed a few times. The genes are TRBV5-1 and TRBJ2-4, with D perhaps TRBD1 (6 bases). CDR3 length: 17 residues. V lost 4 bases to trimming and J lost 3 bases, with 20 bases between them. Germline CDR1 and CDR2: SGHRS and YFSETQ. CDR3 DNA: TGCGCCAGCAGCCCTCGCTCGGCAGGGGTGGTCAAAAACATTCAGTACTTC. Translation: CASSPRSAGVVKNIQYF.

CDR3 coding DNA: TGCGCCAGCAGCCAAGCACTGGACAGCCATGAAGCTTTCTTT. It encodes CASSQALDSHEAFF. This chain uses TRBV4-3 with TRBJ1-1, with a possible D match to TRBD1 (6 bases). The CDR3 runs to 14 residues. Germline CDR1 LGHNA, CDR2 YSLEER. V dropped 1 base and J dropped 7 bases, with 13 bases sitting between them.

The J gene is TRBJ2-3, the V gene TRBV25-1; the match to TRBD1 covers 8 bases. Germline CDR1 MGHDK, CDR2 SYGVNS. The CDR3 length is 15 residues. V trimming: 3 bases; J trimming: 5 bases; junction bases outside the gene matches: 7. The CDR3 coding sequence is TGTGCCAGCAGTGACCTAGGACAGGGTCAAGATACGCAGTATTTT. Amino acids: CASSDLGQGQDTQYF.

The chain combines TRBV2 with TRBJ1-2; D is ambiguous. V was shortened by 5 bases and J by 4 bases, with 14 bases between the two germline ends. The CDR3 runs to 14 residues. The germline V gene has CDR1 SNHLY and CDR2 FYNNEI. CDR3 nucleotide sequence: TGTGCCAGCAGTCGAGAGGGAGGAGGCTATGGCTACACCTTC. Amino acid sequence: CASSREGGGYGYTF.